This T cell receptor beta chain stems from a study of T cell repertoires in cytomegalovirus infection. General study results and limits: CMV carriers having the relevant HLA were flagged by cumulative public TCR beta family frequency. HLA-C-restricted, CMV-specific TCR beta clonotypes were dominant ex vivo.

Trimming removed 2 bases at V and 0 bases at J, with 2 bases between. CDR3 length: 13 residues. From germline, CDR1 is SGHTA and CDR2 FQGNSA. This clonotype was seen many times. Its antigen is unknown. TCRdb re-analysed the reads in MiXCR, keeping a single row per CDR3 protein. The table lists about 320,000 distinct CDR3 sequences, more than 8% of them singletons. The sequence was collected from a human donor in good health (CMV status not recorded). Some clones in this sample may be carry-over from other donors' samples. The chain employs TRBV7-2 and TRBJ1-5, with unresolved D. The specimen was PBMCs. The CDR3 nucleotides are TGTGCCAGCAGCTTAAGTAGCAATCAGCCCCAGCATTTT. Its translation is CASSLSSNQPQHF.